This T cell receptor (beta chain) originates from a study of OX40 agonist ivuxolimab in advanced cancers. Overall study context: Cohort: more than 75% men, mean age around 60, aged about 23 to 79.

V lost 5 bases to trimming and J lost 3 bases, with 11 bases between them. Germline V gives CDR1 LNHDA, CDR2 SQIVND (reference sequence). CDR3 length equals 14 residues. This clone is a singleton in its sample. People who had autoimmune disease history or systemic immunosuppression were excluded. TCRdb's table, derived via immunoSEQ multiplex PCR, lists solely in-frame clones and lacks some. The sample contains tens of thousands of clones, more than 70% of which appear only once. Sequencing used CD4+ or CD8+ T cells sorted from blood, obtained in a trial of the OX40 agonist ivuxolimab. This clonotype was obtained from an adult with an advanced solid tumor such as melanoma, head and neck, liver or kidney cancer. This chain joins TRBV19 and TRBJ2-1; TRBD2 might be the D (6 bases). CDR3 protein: CASSRLGVYNEQFF. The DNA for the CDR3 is TGTGCCAGTAGTCGACTAGGGGTCTACAATGAGCAGTTCTTC.